Below are 5 T cell receptor beta chains sequenced from a single sample in a study of blood T cell repertoires in COVID-19 (dated by TCRdb to 2019 to 2021). Library method: the immunoSEQ multiplex PCR assay. The clones in this table, taken by TCRdb from immuneACCESS, are in-frame only. Not every clone is retained; where verified, under half of the shortfall comes from an unresolved V gene, and the cause of the rest is unknown. This sample is represented by tens of thousands of clones; around 80% of them were singletons. Jointly, the top ten make up roughly 12% of the sample. The sample comprised peripheral blood. These receptors all come from a man in his 70s with acute or convalescent COVID-19.

The sample holds one count of this clone. The CDR3 nucleotides read TGTGCCAGCAACCCCGGGGGGGGCGACACCGGGGAGCTGTTTTTT. This encodes CASNPGGGDTGELFF. The rearrangement uses TRBV5-4 and TRBJ2-2; 8 bases fit TRBD2. The CDR3 runs 15 residues. The germline CDR1 and CDR2 sequences are SGHNT and YYREEE (reference sequence). J gave up 3 bases and V 6 bases, and 7 bases lay outside the gene matches.

V usage is TRBV6-6 and J usage is TRBJ2-2; D perhaps matches TRBD2 (5 bases). V was cut by 6 bases and J by 7 bases, with 18 bases left in between. The CDR3 is 15 residues long. Germline CDR1 reads MNHNY; CDR2 reads SVGAGI (reference sequence). CDR3 residues: CASSLVGPRGGELFF. CDR3 nucleotide sequence: TGTGCCAGCAGCCTCGTAGGACCCCGGGGCGGGGAGCTGTTTTTT.

The chain links TRBV2 to TRBJ2-2; possibly TRBD2 for D (5 bases). Germline CDR1 and CDR2: SNHLY and FYNNEI. V lost 6 bases to trimming and J lost 7 bases, with 12 bases between them. The CDR3 covers 13 residues. Written as DNA, the CDR3 is TGTGCCAGCAGAGGACTGGGGATCGGGGAGCTGTTTTTT. The encoded protein is CASRGLGIGELFF.

The V and J genes are TRBV2 and TRBJ2-5, with a tentative D call TRBD2 (6 bases). Trimming removed 1 base from V and 5 bases from J, with 8 bases in between. This CDR3 comprises 13 residues. Per germline, CDR1 SNHLY and CDR2 FYNNEI. The CDR3 loop is CASSEGGRETQYF. CDR3 DNA sequence: TGTGCCAGCAGTGAAGGAGGGAGGGAGACCCAGTACTTC.

This clone has only one observation. The V and J genes are TRBV6-5 and TRBJ1-6; perhaps TRBD1 as D (5 bases). CDR1 MNHEY and CDR2 SVGAGI come from the germline V gene. V lost 7 bases and J lost 14, with 18 bases in between. There are 13 residues in the CDR3. Here the CDR3 DNA reads TGTGCCAGCATGCTACGACAGACCTCAACCCTCCACTTT. Its protein product is CASMLRQTSTLHF.